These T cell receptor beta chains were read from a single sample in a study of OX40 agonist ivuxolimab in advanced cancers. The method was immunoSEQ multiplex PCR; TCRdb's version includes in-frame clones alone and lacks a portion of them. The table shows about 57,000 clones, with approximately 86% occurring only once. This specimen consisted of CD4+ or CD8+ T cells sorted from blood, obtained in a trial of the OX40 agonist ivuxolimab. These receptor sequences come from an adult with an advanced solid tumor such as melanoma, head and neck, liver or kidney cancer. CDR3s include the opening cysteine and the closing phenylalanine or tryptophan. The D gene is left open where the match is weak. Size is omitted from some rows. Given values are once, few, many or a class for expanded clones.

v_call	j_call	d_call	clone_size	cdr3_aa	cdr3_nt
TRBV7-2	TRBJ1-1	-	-	CASSLGGLRNTEAFF	TGTGCCAGCAGCTTAGGGGGTCTCAGGAACACTGAAGCTTTCTTT
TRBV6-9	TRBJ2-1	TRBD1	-	CASSLCRDRVNSYNEQFF	TGTGCCAGCAGTTTATGCCGGGACAGGGTAAACTCCTACAATGAGCAGTTCTTC
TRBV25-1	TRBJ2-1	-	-	CASHGHLTKDEQFF	TGTGCCAGCCACGGACACCTCACGAAGGATGAGCAGTTCTTC
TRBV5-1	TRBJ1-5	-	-	CASSLVAQPQHF	TGCGCCAGCAGCTTAGTGGCCCAGCCCCAGCATTTT
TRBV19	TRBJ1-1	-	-	CASSQGMNTEAFF	TGTGCCAGTAGCCAGGGCATGAACACTGAAGCTTTCTTT
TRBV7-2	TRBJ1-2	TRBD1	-	CASSLSDRVRYGYTF	TGTGCCAGCAGCTTGTCCGACAGGGTCCGCTATGGCTACACCTTC
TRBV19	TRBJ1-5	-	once	CASTPRGRDQPQHF	TGTGCCAGTACCCCGAGGGGGAGAGATCAGCCCCAGCATTTT
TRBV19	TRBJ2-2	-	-	CASSHLPANTGELFF	TGTGCCAGTAGCCATCTCCCTGCGAACACCGGGGAGCTGTTTTTT
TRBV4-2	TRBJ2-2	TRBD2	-	CASRLGLAESTGELFF	TGTGCCAGCAGGCTCGGACTAGCGGAGAGCACCGGGGAGCTGTTTTTT
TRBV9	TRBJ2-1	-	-	CASSAVTLSANEQFF	TGTGCCAGCAGCGCCGTGACATTGTCCGCAAATGAGCAGTTCTTC
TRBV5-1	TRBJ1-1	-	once	CASSLAGQGGTEAFF	TGCGCCAGCAGCTTGGCCGGTCAGGGAGGAACTGAAGCTTTCTTT
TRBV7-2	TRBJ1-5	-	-	CASSPQRHSNQPQHF	TGTGCCAGCAGCCCTCAGCGACATAGCAATCAGCCCCAGCATTTT
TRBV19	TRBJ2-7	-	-	CASSSRVGEQYF	TGTGCCAGTAGTAGCAGGGTTGGCGAGCAGTACTTC
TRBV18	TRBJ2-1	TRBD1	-	CASSRGQGLGEQFF	TGTGCCAGCTCTCGCGGACAGGGGCTGGGGGAGCAGTTCTTC
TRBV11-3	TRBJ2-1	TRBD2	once	CASSLLAGGVYEQFF	TGTGCCAGCAGCTTACTGGCGGGAGGGGTCTATGAGCAGTTCTTC
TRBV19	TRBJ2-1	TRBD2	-	CASRTGTSGSSVEQFF	TGTGCCAGTAGAACCGGGACTAGCGGGAGTTCGGTTGAGCAGTTCTTC
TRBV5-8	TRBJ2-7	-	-	CASSRRGQGFRRTYEQYF	TGTGCCAGCAGCCGCCGGGGGCAGGGGTTCCGTCGGACCTACGAGCAGTACTTC
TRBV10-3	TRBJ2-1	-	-	CATRDEAYNEQFF	TGTGCCACCCGAGACGAGGCCTACAATGAGCAGTTCTTC
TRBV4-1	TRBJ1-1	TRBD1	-	CASSQPGQGRLQAFF	TGCGCCAGCAGCCAGCCGGGACAGGGGCGTCTACAAGCTTTCTTT
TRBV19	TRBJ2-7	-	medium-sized	CASTRDASSYEQYF	TGTGCCAGTACGAGGGACGCCAGCTCCTACGAGCAGTACTTC
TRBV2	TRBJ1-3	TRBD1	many	CASRFPGQGTGNTIYF	TGTGCCAGCAGATTCCCGGGACAGGGTACTGGAAACACCATATATTTT
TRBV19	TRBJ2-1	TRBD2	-	CASSGGTSGKVGEQFF	TGTGCCAGTAGTGGGGGGACTAGCGGGAAGGTAGGTGAGCAGTTCTTC